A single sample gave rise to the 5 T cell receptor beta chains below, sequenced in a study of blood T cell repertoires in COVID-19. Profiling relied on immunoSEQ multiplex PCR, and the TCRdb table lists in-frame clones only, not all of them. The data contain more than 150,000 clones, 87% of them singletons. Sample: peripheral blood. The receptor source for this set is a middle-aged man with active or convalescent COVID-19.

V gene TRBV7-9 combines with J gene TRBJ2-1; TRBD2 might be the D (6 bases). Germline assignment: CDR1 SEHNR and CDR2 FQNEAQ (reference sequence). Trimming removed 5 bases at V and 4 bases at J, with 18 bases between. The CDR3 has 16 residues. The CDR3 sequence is CASSPLPVGGYNEQFF. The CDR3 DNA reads TGTGCCAGCAGCCCACTTCCGGTGGGGGGATACAATGAGCAGTTCTTC.

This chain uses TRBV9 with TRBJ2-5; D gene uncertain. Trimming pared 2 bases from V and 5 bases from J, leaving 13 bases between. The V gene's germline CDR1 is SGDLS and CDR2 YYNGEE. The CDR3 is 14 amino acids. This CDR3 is CASSVPQSSETQYF. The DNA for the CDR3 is TGTGCCAGCAGCGTCCCCCAGTCTTCGGAGACCCAGTACTTC.

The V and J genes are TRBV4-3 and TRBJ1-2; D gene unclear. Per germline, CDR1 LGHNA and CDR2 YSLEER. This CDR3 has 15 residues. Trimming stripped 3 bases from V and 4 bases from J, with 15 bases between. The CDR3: CASSQDGPGLYGYTF. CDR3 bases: TGCGCCAGCAGCCAGGATGGTCCAGGCCTCTATGGCTACACCTTC.

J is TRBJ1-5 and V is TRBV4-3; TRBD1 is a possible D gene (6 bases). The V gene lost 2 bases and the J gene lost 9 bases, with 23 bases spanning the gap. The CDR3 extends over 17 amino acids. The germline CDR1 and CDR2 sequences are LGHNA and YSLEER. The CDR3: CASSQTGGRGGSGPQHF. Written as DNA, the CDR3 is TGCGCCAGCAGCCAAACGGGGGGTAGGGGGGGCTCAGGGCCCCAGCATTTT.

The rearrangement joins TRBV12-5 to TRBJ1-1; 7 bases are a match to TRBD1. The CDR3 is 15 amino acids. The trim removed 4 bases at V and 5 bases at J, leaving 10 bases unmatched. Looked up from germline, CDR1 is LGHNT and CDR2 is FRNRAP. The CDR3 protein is CASGWISGGYTEAFF. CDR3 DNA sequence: TGTGCTAGTGGTTGGATTTCAGGGGGGTATACTGAAGCTTTCTTT.